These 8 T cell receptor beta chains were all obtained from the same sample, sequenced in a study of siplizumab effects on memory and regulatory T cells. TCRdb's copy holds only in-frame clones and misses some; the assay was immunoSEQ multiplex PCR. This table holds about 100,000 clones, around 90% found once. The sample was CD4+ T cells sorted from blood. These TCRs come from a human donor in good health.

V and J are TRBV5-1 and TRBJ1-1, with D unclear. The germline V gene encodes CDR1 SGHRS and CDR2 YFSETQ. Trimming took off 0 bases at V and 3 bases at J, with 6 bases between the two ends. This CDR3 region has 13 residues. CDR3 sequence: CASSLEHDTEAFF. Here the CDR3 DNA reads TGCGCCAGCAGCTTGGAACACGACACTGAAGCTTTCTTT.

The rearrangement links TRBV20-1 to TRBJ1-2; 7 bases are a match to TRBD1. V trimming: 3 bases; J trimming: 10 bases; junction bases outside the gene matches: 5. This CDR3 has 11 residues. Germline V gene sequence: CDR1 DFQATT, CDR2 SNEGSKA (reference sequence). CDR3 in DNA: TGCAGTGCTAGGACAGGGATTGACTACACCTTC. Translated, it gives CSARTGIDYTF.

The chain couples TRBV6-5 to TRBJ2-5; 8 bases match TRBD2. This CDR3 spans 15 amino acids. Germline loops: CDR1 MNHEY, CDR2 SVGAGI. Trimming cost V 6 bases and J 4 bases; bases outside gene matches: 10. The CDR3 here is CASRVGGALVETQYF. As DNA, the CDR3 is TGTGCCAGCAGGGTCGGGGGGGCGTTGGTAGAGACCCAGTACTTC.

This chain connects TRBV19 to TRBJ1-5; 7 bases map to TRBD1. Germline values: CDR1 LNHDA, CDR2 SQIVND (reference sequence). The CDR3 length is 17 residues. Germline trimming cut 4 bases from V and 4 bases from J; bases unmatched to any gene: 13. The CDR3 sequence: CASSRETGWVGNQPQHF. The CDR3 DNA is TGTGCCAGTAGTAGGGAGACAGGGTGGGTCGGGAATCAGCCCCAGCATTTT.

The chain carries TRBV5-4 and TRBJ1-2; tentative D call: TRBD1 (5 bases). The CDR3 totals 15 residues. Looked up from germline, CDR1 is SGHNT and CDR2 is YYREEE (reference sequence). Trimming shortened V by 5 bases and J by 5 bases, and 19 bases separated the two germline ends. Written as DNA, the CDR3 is TGTGCCAGCAGTCGGTCGGGACCCCTGAAGTATGGCTACACCTTC. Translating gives CASSRSGPLKYGYTF.

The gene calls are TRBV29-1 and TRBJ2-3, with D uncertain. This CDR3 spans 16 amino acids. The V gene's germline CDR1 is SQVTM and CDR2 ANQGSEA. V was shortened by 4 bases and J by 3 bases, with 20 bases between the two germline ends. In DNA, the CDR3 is TGCAGCGTTGTGTCGACGGCCAGGCGACTGACAGATACGCAGTATTTT. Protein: CSVVSTARRLTDTQYF.

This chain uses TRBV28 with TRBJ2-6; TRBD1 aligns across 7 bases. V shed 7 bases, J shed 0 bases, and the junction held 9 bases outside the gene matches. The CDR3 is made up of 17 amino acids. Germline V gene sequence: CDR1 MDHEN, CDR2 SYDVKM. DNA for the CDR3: TGTGCCAGCAAAGGGGACAGCACCCACTCTGGGGCCAACGTCCTGACTTTC. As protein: CASKGDSTHSGANVLTF.

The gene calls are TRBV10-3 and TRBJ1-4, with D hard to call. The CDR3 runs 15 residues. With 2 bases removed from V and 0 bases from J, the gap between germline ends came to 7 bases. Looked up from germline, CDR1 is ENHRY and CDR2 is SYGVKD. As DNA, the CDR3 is TGTGCCATCAGTGAGGCCGGGACAACTAATGAAAAACTGTTTTTT. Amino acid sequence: CAISEAGTTNEKLFF.